This T cell receptor beta chain was sequenced in a study of blood T cells in healthy people across ages. Study outcomes and limitations: Donor CMV status was unknown, possibly confounding expanded clonotype changes.

For this clonotype: No antigen is known for it.

Together with a sample-barcoded 5' primer, a J-beta primer mix was included in a second PCR lasting about 7 to 12 cycles. Every cDNA molecule bore a tag from a template-switch adaptor containing 12 random nucleotides. TCRdb redid the calling of the 5' RACE reads with MiXCR, one entry per CDR3 protein. The table has about 780,000 distinct CDR3 sequences, more than 35% seen once. The donors, all healthy, were Caucasians living in Russia, aged roughly 6 to 95. Each donor's blood draw was roughly 10 milliliters of peripheral blood. Material for sequencing was blood. This clonotype was sampled from a man at least 80 years old in good health.

CDR3 nucleotide sequence: TGCAGTGCGGGACTAGCGGACTTAGCCGGGGAGCTGTTTTTT. Protein sequence: CSAGLADLAGELFF. The chain combines TRBV20-1 with TRBJ2-2; 11 bases match TRBD2. V shed 6 bases and J 6 bases; nucleotides not matched to a gene: 6. Germline CDR1 reads DFQATT; CDR2 reads SNEGSKA (reference sequence). The CDR3 is made up of 14 amino acids.